This T cell receptor (beta chain) was retrieved from a study of shared clonotypes between healthy human individuals. Donors had no recently reported acute infections or vaccinations and were HIV-negative. Assay runs were performed at deep level. Evenly divided among several immunoSEQ plates was the genomic DNA of each subset. Profiled with immunoSEQ multiplex PCR; TCRdb holds only in-frame clones, not every one. Found here are 2 million to 2.5 million clones, approximately 94% of them singletons; the top ten hold less than 0.15%. Losses at the gene ends were 2 bases for V and 5 bases for J; bases not matched to a gene: 9. This CDR3 has 15 amino acids. CDR1 SGHRS and CDR2 YFSETQ come from the germline V gene. Worth noting for this clone: Its specificity is not known. This CDR3 is also generated by other DNA sequences in the sample.

Study-wide points: Clonotype sharing among donors likely depends on sequencing depth.

The chain is built from TRBV5-1 and TRBJ2-5; TRBD1 agrees at 7 bases. The source material was naive CD4+ T cells sorted from blood. Noted subset: CD45RA+ positively selected. This clonotype originated in a man aged 18 to 30 in good health. Written as DNA, the CDR3 is TGCGCCAGCAGCTTAGACGGGACCAGGGGGGAGACCCAGTACTTC. Protein sequence: CASSLDGTRGETQYF.